This TCR beta chain was profiled in a study of regulatory T cells in long-lasting Graves disease. CDR3 regions were amplified by Arm-PCR using iRepertoire HTBI primers to build TCR beta libraries. One entry per CDR3 protein results from TCRdb running MiXCR on the multiplex PCR reads. The sample lists more than 450,000 distinct CDR3 sequences; 12% were seen once. Time point here: newly diagnosed GD, antithyroid drugs for less than 3 months. Following extraction of RNA from PBMCs, that RNA was used to make the TCR library. Points from the study as a whole: With 2,500 to 3,500 shared public clonotypes, persistent patients exceeded new patients, who shared about a thousand.

V lost 5 bases and J lost 15, with 14 bases in between. The germline gives CDR1 SGHNT, CDR2 YENEEA. There are 11 residues in the CDR3. In its sample, this clonotype was seen many times. Its specificity is unknown. This sample was also put to use in a study of T cells in Graves' hyperthyroidism and ophthalmopathy. This second report adds: The study excluded patients with uncontrolled infection, other autoimmune disease, pregnancy or lactation. When the TCR CDR3 underwent first-round RT-PCR, the HTBI primer set was used.

The starting material was peripheral blood mononuclear cells (PBMCs), obtained at new diagnosis, from a patient treated with antithyroid drugs. The chain uses TRBV11-3 and TRBJ2-1; D remains unclear. This sequence originates from a woman aged 30 to 39 with Graves disease. In DNA form, the CDR3 reads TGTGCCAGCAGCCTCAACTCTCGGGCGTTCTTC. Amino acids: CASSLNSRAFF.